A single sample is the source of the 32 T cell receptor beta chains below, sequenced in a study of blood T cell repertoires in COVID-19. The table came from immunoSEQ multiplex PCR; TCRdb's copy has only in-frame clones and leaves some out. The sample consists of about 360,000 clones, approximately 86% of them appearing once. Sequenced material: peripheral blood. These receptors were collected from a human donor in a cohort sampled during active COVID-19.

The rearrangement joins TRBV29-1 to TRBJ2-5; a weak D match, TRBD1 (6 bases). Between the trimmed V and J ends, which lost 8 bases and 10 bases, there was a span of 26 bases. The CDR3 consists of 14 residues. Looked up from germline, CDR1 is SQVTM and CDR2 is ANQGSEA. CDR3 loop: CSSETGPMGEGQYF. The CDR3 DNA follows: TGCAGCTCCGAGACAGGCCCCATGGGTGAAGGCCAGTACTTC.

The chain is built from TRBV9 and TRBJ2-3; D ambiguous. The CDR3 has 13 residues. The ends were cut back, 0 bases at V and 6 bases at J, with 8 bases in the middle. The V gene's germline CDR1 is SGDLS and CDR2 YYNGEE. The DNA of the CDR3 is TGTGCCAGCAGCGTAGATTTAGTGGATACGCAGTATTTT. It translates to CASSVDLVDTQYF.

The chain links TRBV19 to TRBJ1-1; D is undetermined. Germline V lookup: CDR1 LNHDA, CDR2 SQIVND (reference sequence). CDR3 length equals 18 residues. V was cut by 2 bases and J by 1 base, with 20 bases left in between. In nucleotides, the CDR3 is TGTGCCAGTAGTATATTGCCATTGAGGCTCGGGAGGAACACTGAAGCTTTCTTT. It specifies CASSILPLRLGRNTEAFF. The complete variable domain, with remaining parts taken from reference TRBV19 and TRBJ1-1, reads DGGITQSPKYLFRKEGQNVTLSCEQNLNHDAMYWYRQDPGQGLRLIYYSQIVNDFQKGDIAEGYSVSREKKESFPLTVTSAQKNPTAFYLCASSILPLRLGRNTEAFFGQGTRLTVV.

The chain joins TRBV2 to TRBJ2-2; D possibly corresponds to TRBD1 (6 bases). V lost 4 bases, J lost 6 bases, and 18 bases lay in between. Germline assignment: CDR1 SNHLY and CDR2 FYNNEI. The CDR3 extends over 16 amino acids. In DNA form, the CDR3 reads TGTGCCAGCAGTGGGTTCCGGGGCAGGGGCCCCGGGGAGCTGTTTTTT. Protein sequence: CASSGFRGRGPGELFF.

The rearrangement uses TRBV5-1 and TRBJ1-2, with TRBD1 identical over 12 bases. Trimming cost V 6 bases and J 7 bases; bases outside gene matches: 13. CDR1 and CDR2 from the germline V gene are SGHRS and YFSETQ. This CDR3 is built from 16 residues. The CDR3 spells CASKGDRDRGLVGYTF. As DNA, the CDR3 is TGCGCCAGCAAGGGGGACCGGGACAGGGGGCTCGTTGGCTACACCTTC. The whole variable domain, filled in from reference TRBV5-1 and TRBJ1-2, reads KAGVTQTPRYLIKTRGQQVTLSCSPISGHRSVSWYQQTPGQGLQFLFEYFSETQRNKGNFPGRFSGRQFSNSRSEMNVSTLELGDSALYLCASKGDRDRGLVGYTFGSGTRLTVV.

This sequence joins TRBV7-9 and TRBJ1-1; TRBD1 is a possible D gene (5 bases). Trimming took off 2 bases at V and 11 bases at J, with 12 bases between the two ends. CDR3 length equals 12 residues. Germline CDR1 SEHNR, CDR2 FQNEAQ (reference sequence). The CDR3 protein is CASSLSAGYAFF. CDR3 nucleotides: TGTGCCAGCAGCTTATCCGCAGGGTATGCTTTCTTT.

With respect to this clone: A much larger clonotype is one base distant, so this may be a read error. The chain joins TRBV7-3 to TRBJ2-3, with D maybe TRBD1 (6 bases). This CDR3 has 13 residues. Germline lookup yields CDR1 SGHTA and CDR2 FQGTGA. Trimming shortened V by 3 bases and J by 2 bases, and 6 bases separated the two germline ends. CDR3 sequence: CASSLGATDTQYF. Written as DNA, the CDR3 is TGTGCCAGCAGCTTGGGGGCCACAGATACGCAGTATTTT.

This clone was seen only once. The V call is TRBV5-1, the J call TRBJ2-5, with 10 bases identical to TRBD2. The J segment lost 2 bases and the V segment lost 0 bases, leaving 1 base of the junction unmatched. The germline CDR1 and CDR2 sequences are SGHRS and YFSETQ. The CDR3 is 15 amino acids. In DNA, the CDR3 is TGCGCCAGCAGCTTGGAACTAGCGGGGCAAGAGACCCAGTACTTC. It encodes CASSLELAGQETQYF.

The rearrangement links TRBV5-1 to TRBJ1-2; a weak D match, TRBD1 (5 bases). The CDR3 extends over 14 amino acids. V was trimmed by 4 bases and J by 4 bases, leaving 14 bases between them. The germline CDR1 and CDR2 sequences are SGHRS and YFSETQ. Written as DNA, the CDR3 is TGCGCCAGCAGCCAGACGACAGACAGCTATGGCTACACCTTC. It translates to CASSQTTDSYGYTF.

In DNA form, the CDR3 reads TGTGCCAGCAGCTTGGGCAGGGGATCCTACAATGAGCAGTTCTTC. Its protein is CASSLGRGSYNEQFF. This rearrangement joins TRBV11-3 to TRBJ2-1; D perhaps matches TRBD1 (6 bases). Germline CDR1 and CDR2: SGHNT and YENEEA. This CDR3 is 15 amino acids long. V dropped 3 bases and J dropped 1 base, with 10 bases sitting between them.

This rearrangement joins TRBV6-6 to TRBJ2-5, with 8 bases aligning to TRBD1. Germline V lookup: CDR1 MNHNY, CDR2 SVGAGI (reference sequence). The trim removed 2 bases at V and 1 base at J, leaving 6 bases unmatched. This CDR3 comprises 16 residues. CDR3 nucleotides: TGTGCCAGCAGTTACGGACAGGGTCACCTCCAAGAGACCCAGTACTTC. It is translated as CASSYGQGHLQETQYF.

The chain uses TRBV6-5 and TRBJ2-2; D might be TRBD1 (6 bases). The CDR3 spans 16 residues. Germline V gene data show CDR1 as MNHEY and CDR2 as SVGAGI. Trimming pared 4 bases from V and 3 bases from J, leaving 15 bases between. The CDR3 DNA is TGTGCCAGCAGTTTCCGACAGGCCCCCTACACCGGGGAGCTGTTTTTT. Protein product: CASSFRQAPYTGELFF.

V and J are TRBV18 and TRBJ2-5, with 11 bases aligning to TRBD1. In germline, CDR1 is KGHSH, CDR2 LQKENI. The CDR3 is made up of 15 amino acids. The ends lost 6 bases at V and 5 bases at J; junction bases unmatched: 8. CDR3 amino acids: CASSPGQGAGETQYF. Here the CDR3 DNA reads TGTGCCAGCTCCCCTGGACAGGGGGCTGGGGAGACCCAGTACTTC.

The chain has TRBV27 and TRBJ1-2; D ambiguous. This CDR3 has 14 amino acids. Trimming removed 3 bases at V and 3 bases at J, with 11 bases between. The germline CDR1 and CDR2 sequences are MNHEY and SMNVEV (reference sequence). This chain's CDR3 is CASSFGVSHYGYTF. The CDR3 DNA is TGTGCCAGCAGTTTCGGGGTCTCGCACTATGGCTACACCTTC.

The chain joins TRBV5-5 to TRBJ1-2; 9 bases are a match to TRBD1. This CDR3 has 13 residues. V shed 1 base, J shed 8 bases, and the junction held 3 bases outside the gene matches. CDR1 is SGHKS, CDR2 YYEKEE, per germline (reference sequence). The CDR3 DNA is TGTGCCAGCAGCTTGAGGACAGGGGACGGCTACACCTTC. Its translation is CASSLRTGDGYTF.

The chain combines TRBV2 with TRBJ2-3, with TRBD1 identical over 11 bases. The J segment lost 2 bases and the V segment lost 1 base, leaving 11 bases of the junction unmatched. The CDR3 runs to 19 residues. Per the germline V gene, CDR1 is SNHLY and CDR2 is FYNNEI. The CDR3 loop reads CASSEGTGGPSGPTDTQYF. The CDR3 DNA sequence: TGTGCCAGCAGTGAAGGGACAGGGGGCCCTTCTGGCCCCACAGATACGCAGTATTTT.

V is TRBV5-1 and J is TRBJ2-4; 9 bases map to TRBD1. The CDR3 contains 15 residues. V lost 4 bases and J lost 2; bases outside the gene matches: 4. Germline assignment: CDR1 SGHRS and CDR2 YFSETQ. The CDR3 DNA is TGCGCCAGCAGCGGTGGGACAGGGACCAAAAACATTCAGTACTTC. It specifies CASSGGTGTKNIQYF.

This clone was observed once. The V call is TRBV6-5, the J call TRBJ1-2; the D is unclear. Between the trimmed V and J ends, which lost 10 bases and 7 bases, there was a span of 13 bases. The CDR3 covers 11 residues. In germline, CDR1 is MNHEY, CDR2 SVGAGI. The CDR3 region is CATFGRGGYTF. CDR3 DNA: TGTGCCACCTTCGGACGGGGTGGCTACACCTTC.

This clone has only one observation. The V call is TRBV4-2, the J call TRBJ2-1; 13 nucleotides match TRBD2. CDR1 is LGHNA and CDR2 is YNFKEQ in the germline V gene. Germline trimming cut 0 bases from V and 2 bases from J; bases unmatched to any gene: 19. CDR3 length: 23 amino acids. CDR3 in amino acids: CASSQDYQGEYGLAGEAYNEQFF. Written as DNA, the CDR3 is TGTGCCAGCAGCCAAGATTATCAGGGCGAATACGGACTAGCGGGAGAGGCCTACAATGAGCAGTTCTTC.

This chain links TRBV9 with TRBJ2-5; D is unresolved. The CDR3 has 15 amino acids. V was trimmed by 0 bases and J by 5 bases, leaving 14 bases between them. CDR1 SGDLS and CDR2 YYNGEE come from the germline V gene. CDR3 loop: CASSVDATGRETQYF. The CDR3 coding sequence is TGTGCCAGCAGCGTAGACGCTACGGGTAGGGAGACCCAGTACTTC.

V is TRBV3-1 (or the pseudogene TRBV3-2) and J is TRBJ2-7, with TRBD2 as a possible D gene (7 bases). This CDR3 comprises 15 residues. Trimming removed 2 bases at V and 6 bases at J, with 17 bases between. Germline loops: CDR1 LGHDT, CDR2 YNNKEL (reference sequence). CDR3 in DNA: TGTGCCAGCAGCCAATTGGTAGGGGGGGGCGGCGAGCAGTACTTC. It yields the protein CASSQLVGGGGEQYF.

V and J are TRBV7-3 and TRBJ2-3, with 10 bases fitting TRBD2. This CDR3 region has 18 residues. Unmatched junction bases numbered 11, after V lost 4 bases and J lost 1 base. Germline-derived CDR1 and CDR2 are SGHTA and FQGTGA. For the CDR3, the DNA is TGTGCCAGCAGCTCCCCTCCCGCCGGGACTAGCGGCACAGATACGCAGTATTTT. Translated: CASSSPPAGTSGTDTQYF.

CDR3 nucleotide sequence: TGTGCCAGCAGCTTAGCTGTTTCCTACAATGAGCAGTTCTTC. This codes for CASSLAVSYNEQFF. This chain links TRBV11-2 with TRBJ2-1, with no clear D. From germline, CDR1 is SGHAT and CDR2 FQNNGV. Trimming shortened V by 1 base and J by 1 base, and 5 bases separated the two germline ends. The CDR3 spans 14 residues.

V usage is TRBV7-9 and J usage is TRBJ2-1, with TRBD1 as a possible D gene (6 bases). This CDR3 is 19 amino acids long. Deletions cut 4 bases from V and 5 bases from J, with 27 bases between. The germline V gene has CDR1 SEHNR and CDR2 FQNEAQ (reference sequence). The CDR3 sequence is CASSSQPGVTGLENNEQFF. The DNA for the CDR3 is TGTGCCAGCAGCTCTCAACCTGGGGTTACAGGGCTCGAGAACAATGAGCAGTTCTTC.

V and J are TRBV2 and TRBJ2-5; TRBD2 aligns across 10 bases. The CDR3 is 18 residues long. Trimming removed 0 bases from V and 2 bases from J; junction bases left unmatched: 9. Germline CDR1 is SNHLY and CDR2 is FYNNEI. The CDR3 DNA is TGTGCCAGCAGTGAAGCGGGGGCTGGACTAGCGGTTCAAGAGACCCAGTACTTC. Residues: CASSEAGAGLAVQETQYF. Full variable domain (rest looked up from reference TRBV2 and TRBJ2-5): EPEVTQTPSHQVTQMGQEVILRCVPISNHLYFYWYRQILGQKVEFLVSFYNNEISEKSEIFDDQFSVERPDGSNFTLKIRSTKLEDSAMYFCASSEAGAGLAVQETQYFGPGTRLLVL.

This chain joins TRBV12-5 and TRBJ2-2; possibly TRBD2 for D (6 bases). Germline CDR1 is LGHNT and CDR2 is FRNRAP. V was cut by 9 bases and J by 4 bases, with 9 bases left in between. CDR3 length: 12 residues. CDR3 in amino acids: CASKAGTGELFF. In nucleotides, the CDR3 is TGTGCTAGCAAAGCGGGCACCGGGGAGCTGTTTTTT.

This chain uses TRBV29-1 with TRBJ1-5, with D perhaps matching TRBD1 (5 bases). Germline V lookup: CDR1 SQVTM, CDR2 ANQGSEA. The CDR3 spans 14 residues. Trimming stripped 8 bases from V and 2 bases from J, with 16 bases between. This CDR3 is CSLGGGVGNQPQHF. DNA for the CDR3: TGCAGCTTGGGGGGGGGAGTGGGCAATCAGCCCCAGCATTTT.

The rearrangement uses TRBV7-9 and TRBJ2-2, with unresolved D. Germline assignment: CDR1 SEHNR and CDR2 FQNEAQ (reference sequence). The V gene lost 5 bases and the J gene lost 0 bases, with 4 bases spanning the gap. The CDR3 has 13 amino acids. The CDR3 nucleotides are TGTGCCAGCAGCCCAGCGAACACCGGGGAGCTGTTTTTT. The encoded protein is CASSPANTGELFF.

The chain carries TRBV6-6 and TRBJ1-5; 9 bases align to TRBD1. The CDR3 has 16 residues. J gave up 7 bases and V 2 bases, and 9 bases lay outside the gene matches. The germline V gene encodes CDR1 MNHNY and CDR2 SVGAGI (reference sequence). The CDR3 DNA is TGTGCCAGCAGTTACGCCGGGACAGGGCCGGGCCAGCCCCAGCATTTT. The encoded protein is CASSYAGTGPGQPQHF.

The rearrangement uses TRBV7-3 and TRBJ2-3; 7 bases map to TRBD1. This CDR3 spans 14 amino acids. J gave up 6 bases and V 6 bases, and 9 bases lay outside the gene matches. Looked up from germline, CDR1 is SGHTA and CDR2 is FQGTGA. The CDR3 DNA is TGTGCCAGCAGAGCCGGGACAGAATCTGATACGCAGTATTTT. As protein: CASRAGTESDTQYF.

CDR3 nucleotide sequence: TGTGCCAGTAAAAACAGGGTCAGCTATGGCTACACCTTC. Translation gives CASKNRVSYGYTF. The chain carries TRBV28 and TRBJ1-2, with D maybe TRBD1 (6 bases). CDR1 is MDHEN, CDR2 SYDVKM, per germline. Trimming stripped 9 bases from V and 4 bases from J, with 15 bases between. The CDR3 extends over 13 amino acids.

The V call is TRBV7-7, the J call TRBJ2-2, with TRBD2 identical over 13 bases. Germline CDR1 reads SSHAT; CDR2 reads FNYEAQ (reference sequence). V lost 5 bases to trimming and J lost 5 bases; unmatched junction nucleotides: 8. The length of the CDR3 is 17 residues. CDR3 amino acids: CASSPGLAGDGTGELFF. As DNA, the CDR3 is TGTGCCAGCAGCCCAGGACTAGCGGGAGATGGGACCGGGGAGCTGTTTTTT.